The sequence of this T cell receptor beta chain was determined in a study of T cells in tuberculosis. Study summary: IGRA-negative adolescents, IGRA-positive adolescents with latent tuberculosis and adults with active tuberculosis formed this South African cohort.

Germline values: CDR1 MNHEY, CDR2 SMNVEV (reference sequence). This CDR3 is built from 16 residues. The V gene end was trimmed by 4 bases and the J gene end by 0 bases; junction bases not matched to a gene: 8. Profiling relied on immunoSEQ multiplex PCR, and the TCRdb table lists in-frame clones only, not all of them. The sample carries 40,000 to 45,000 clones, about 95% recorded once. The chain combines TRBV27 with TRBJ2-7; 8 bases agree with TRBD1. Sequencing was done on a sample of PBMCs. The clonotype originates from a donor between 10 and 35 years old with latent tuberculosis or without tuberculosis infection. The chain's CDR3 is CASSSRTGRDSYEQYF. As DNA, the CDR3 is TGTGCCAGCAGTTCTCGGACAGGGCGGGACTCCTACGAGCAGTACTTC.